This TCR beta chain was recorded in a study of blood T cell repertoires in COVID-19. Authors' data handling: It was from reference gene primer amplification that nucleated cell counts were estimated. Using immunoSEQ multiplex PCR, the repertoire was profiled, and TCRdb retains in-frame clones only, with some absent. D and trimming come from the DNA, and the V and J calls and clone size come from that table. The sample has approximately 200,000 clones, roughly 84% seen once. Allocation to cohorts depended on clinical history reported by the participants. V shed 0 bases, J shed 5 bases, and the junction held 6 bases outside the gene matches. The CDR3 runs 15 residues. Germline assignment: CDR1 LGHNA and CDR2 YSLEER.

Material: PBMCs or T cells enriched from blood (not recorded which). This sequence was found in a man aged 25-45 years in a cohort exposed to, infected with or recovered from COVID-19 (not recorded which). This rearrangement joins TRBV4-3 to TRBJ1-1; 7 bases line up with TRBD1. The DNA for the CDR3 is TGCGCCAGCAGCCAAGAAGCGACAGGGCGAACTGAAGCTTTCTTT. Its protein is CASSQEATGRTEAFF.